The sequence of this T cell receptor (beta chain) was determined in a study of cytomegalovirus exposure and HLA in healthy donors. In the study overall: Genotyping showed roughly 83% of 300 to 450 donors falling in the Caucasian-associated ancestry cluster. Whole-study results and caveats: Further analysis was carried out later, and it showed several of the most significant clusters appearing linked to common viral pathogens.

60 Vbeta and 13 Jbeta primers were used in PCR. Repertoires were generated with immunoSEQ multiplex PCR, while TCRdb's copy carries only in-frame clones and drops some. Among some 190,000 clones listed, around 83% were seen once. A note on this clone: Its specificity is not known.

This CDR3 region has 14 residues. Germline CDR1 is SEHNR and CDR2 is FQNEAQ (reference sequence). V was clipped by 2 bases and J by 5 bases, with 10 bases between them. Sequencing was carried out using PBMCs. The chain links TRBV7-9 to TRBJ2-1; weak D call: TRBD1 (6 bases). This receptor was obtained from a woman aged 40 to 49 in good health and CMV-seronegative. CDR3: CASSLSTGHNEQFF. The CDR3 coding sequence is TGTGCCAGCAGCTTAAGCACAGGGCACAATGAGCAGTTCTTC.